This TCR beta chain emerged from a study of cytomegalovirus exposure and HLA in healthy donors. On this clone: Antigen specificity is unknown.

Study conclusions and caveats: A list of around 150 TCR beta chains associated with cytomegalovirus was given. One later analysis, an examination of the 120 validation repertoires, found that first-cohort TCR clusters tended to co-occur in them.

Germline V gene lookup returns CDR1 MNHEY and CDR2 SMNVEV (reference sequence). The germline V and J ends were trimmed by 6 bases and 0 bases, with 15 bases remaining between them. This CDR3 region has 15 residues. Sequenced by immunoSEQ multiplex PCR; TCRdb stores in-frame clones only, minus some. Found here are 90,000 to 120,000 clones, approximately 94% of them singletons; the top ten hold 0.67%. This sequence originates from a woman under 30 in good health and CMV-seronegative. The sequencing input was PBMCs. The chain uses TRBV27 and TRBJ2-7; a weak D match, TRBD2 (5 bases). CDR3 residues: CASRVWGESSYEQYF. The CDR3 bases are TGTGCCAGCAGGGTCTGGGGAGAGAGCTCCTACGAGCAGTACTTC.